The 20 T cell receptor beta chains reported below all come from one sample, sequenced in a study of T cells in Graves' hyperthyroidism and ophthalmopathy (dated by TCRdb to the late 2010s). The library was made by multiplex PCR. The data were produced on an Illumina HiSeq 2000. TCR beta CDR3 regions were amplified from RNA transcripts. A first-round RT-PCR of the TCR CDR3 used the HTBI primer set with the Qiagen OneStep RT-PCR kit. In TCRdb, the public reads were trimmed at Q25 with fastp and aligned with MiXCR, with productive beta chains retained. Every entry covers one CDR3 protein and lists the most common genes and DNA from its rows. The sample table shows over 300,000 distinct CDR3 sequences, and about 14% are seen once. The biggest ten clones account for approximately 10% of the sample. Sequencing was carried out using blood. The receptors stem from a woman aged 55-75 years with Graves' hyperthyroidism.

This clonotype was recorded a few times. The junction shows a germline mismatch at one end, possibly a read error. V gene TRBV18 combines with J gene TRBJ2-7; 13 positions match TRBD2. The germline CDR1 and CDR2 sequences are KGHSH and LQKENI. The CDR3 sequence is 15 residues long. The chain's CDR3 is CASSRGTSGAYERYF. Written as DNA, the CDR3 is TGTGCCAGCTCACGGGGGACTAGCGGGGCCTACGAGCGGTACTTC.

The chain recombines TRBV5-1 with TRBJ2-7, with 7 nucleotides matching TRBD1. This CDR3 region has 16 residues. CDR1 is SGHRS, CDR2 YFSETQ, per germline. Unmatched junction bases numbered 7, after V lost 0 bases and J lost 1 base. The CDR3 sequence: CASSLVSTGASYEQYF. The CDR3 DNA is TGCGCCAGCAGCTTGGTCTCTACAGGGGCTTCCTACGAGCAGTACTTC.

This clonotype has at least ten counts. The chain employs TRBV2 and TRBJ2-7, with TRBD1 matching over 9 bases. Germline V gene data show CDR1 as SNHLY and CDR2 as FYNNEI. CDR3 length: 15 amino acids. Losses at the gene ends were 6 bases for V and 1 base for J; bases not matched to a gene: 7. The CDR3 loop is CASRRDRVASYEQYF. The CDR3 DNA sequence: TGTGCCAGCAGGAGGGACAGGGTAGCTTCCTACGAGCAGTACTTC.

At least ten counts were recorded for this clonotype. V gene TRBV7-2 combines with J gene TRBJ1-2; D uncertain. Germline CDR1 is SGHTA and CDR2 is FQGNSA. This CDR3 has 13 amino acids. The ends were cut back, 4 bases at V and 4 bases at J, with 10 bases in the middle. The CDR3 loop reads CASSSTRFYGYTF. CDR3 in DNA: TGTGCCAGCAGCTCCACTCGGTTCTATGGCTACACCTTC.

In this sample, this clonotype turned up many times. V and J are TRBV3-1 and TRBJ2-1; 9 bases are shared with TRBD2. Germline V gene lookup returns CDR1 LGHDT and CDR2 YNNKEL (reference sequence). Trimming at V came to 4 bases and at J to 0 bases, leaving 7 bases not matched to a gene. CDR3 size: 17 residues. In nucleotides, the CDR3 is TGTGCCAGCAGCCTACTCCTAGCGGGATCCTCCTACAATGAGCAGTTCTTC. Its translation is CASSLLLAGSSYNEQFF.

This clonotype has at least ten counts. CDR3 sequence (DNA): TGCAGTGCTAGTCGGGGAGCAGATACGCAGTATTTT. This encodes CSASRGADTQYF. This sequence joins TRBV20-1 and TRBJ2-3, with TRBD2 as a possible D gene (5 bases). V was pared by 3 bases and J by 4 bases, with 8 bases between. The CDR3 totals 12 residues. Per the germline V gene, CDR1 is DFQATT and CDR2 is SNEGSKA (reference sequence).

CDR3 sequence reads: CASSLIWTDEQFF. As DNA, the CDR3 is TGTGCCAGCAGCCTAATATGGACGGACGAGCAGTTCTTC. The chain recombines TRBV12-3 or TRBV12-4 with TRBJ2-1, with no clear D. The V and J ends lost 6 bases and 10 bases respectively, with 16 bases between them. The CDR3 length is 13 residues.

This clonotype has a count of ten or more. This chain links TRBV10-3 with TRBJ1-1; 10 bases agree with TRBD1. Trimming removed 2 bases from V and 4 bases from J; junction bases left unmatched: 1. This CDR3 spans 14 amino acids. Germline V gene lookup returns CDR1 ENHRY and CDR2 SYGVKD. The CDR3 reads CAISEGQGGTEAFF. The CDR3, as DNA: TGTGCCATCAGTGAGGGACAGGGGGGCACTGAAGCTTTCTTT.

This clonotype showed up many times. The genes are TRBV6-1 and TRBJ2-3; 10 bases fit TRBD2. This CDR3 is 16 amino acids long. V gave up 2 bases and J gave up 3 bases; unmatched junction bases: 5. Germline V gene sequence: CDR1 MNHNS, CDR2 SASEGT. The CDR3 loop reads CASSESLAGVTDTQYF. In nucleotides, the CDR3 is TGTGCCAGCAGTGAATCTCTAGCGGGAGTTACAGATACGCAGTATTTT.

The rearrangement joins TRBV10-3 to TRBJ2-2, with D tentatively TRBD2 (6 bases). CDR1 ENHRY and CDR2 SYGVKD come from the germline V gene. CDR3 length: 17 amino acids. Between the trimmed V and J ends, which lost 5 bases and 2 bases, there was a span of 18 bases. Here the CDR3 reads CAISPAHGTQNTGELFF. As DNA, the CDR3 is TGTGCCATCAGTCCGGCCCACGGGACTCAAAACACCGGGGAGCTGTTTTTT.

Of note for this clonotype: This could be a read error, since a much larger clone is one nucleotide away. The gene calls are TRBV7-6 and TRBJ2-1; no definite D call. This CDR3 has 15 amino acids. CDR1 is SGHVS and CDR2 is FNYEAQ in the germline V gene. The ends were cut back, 2 bases at V and 12 bases at J, with 20 bases in the middle. CDR3 protein: CASSLYFSNGNGQFF. The CDR3 DNA sequence: TGTGCCAGCAGCTTATATTTTTCTAACGGTAACGGGCAGTTCTTC. Supplemented by reference TRBV7-6 and TRBJ2-1, the full variable domain reads GAGVSQSPRYKVTKRGQDVALRCDPISGHVSLYWYRQALGQGPEFLTYFNYEAQQDKSGLPNDRFSAERPEGSISTLTIQRTEQRDSAMYRCASSLYFSNGNGQFFGPGTRLTVL.

The table lists this clonotype with a few counts. This rearrangement joins TRBV6-1 to TRBJ1-1, with D possibly being TRBD1 (5 bases). The CDR3 length is 15 residues. The germline V and J ends were trimmed by 6 bases and 2 bases, with 16 bases remaining between them. Germline CDR1 and CDR2: MNHNS and SASEGT. Here the CDR3 DNA reads TGTGCCAGCAGCGATCTTGGGGGAAGCAACACTGAAGCTTTCTTT. It codes for CASSDLGGSNTEAFF.

This clonotype appeared many times. The chain recombines TRBV3-1 with TRBJ2-5; 12 nucleotides agree with TRBD2. Germline CDR1 reads LGHDT; CDR2 reads YNNKEL (reference sequence). Trimming took 5 bases from V and 5 from J; bases not matched to a gene: 6. The CDR3 runs 15 residues. CDR3 DNA sequence: TGTGCCAGCAGCGCGACTAGCGGGAGACCGGAGACCCAGTACTTC. This sequence encodes CASSATSGRPETQYF.

This clonotype was seen ten or more times. The gene calls are TRBV11-2 and TRBJ2-1; a possible D gene is TRBD2 (6 bases). V gave up 4 bases and J gave up 8 bases, with 18 bases separating them. The CDR3 extends over 15 amino acids. CDR1 SGHAT and CDR2 FQNNGV come from the germline V gene. CDR3 protein: CASSSRTGEGDEQFF. DNA for the CDR3: TGTGCCAGCAGCTCACGAACGGGGGAAGGCGATGAGCAGTTCTTC.

The chain links TRBV19 to TRBJ2-5, with 8 bases aligning to TRBD2. The CDR3 consists of 15 residues. Trimming removed 4 bases from V and 5 bases from J; junction bases left unmatched: 9. Germline V lookup: CDR1 LNHDA, CDR2 SQIVND (reference sequence). DNA for the CDR3: TGTGCCAGTAGTACAGCGGGAGCGGTCGGTGAGACCCAGTACTTC. The encoded protein is CASSTAGAVGETQYF.

This clonotype was seen at least ten times. This CDR3 is CSARVAGGTTEAFF. Written as DNA, the CDR3 is TGCAGTGCTAGAGTGGCAGGGGGAACCACTGAAGCTTTCTTT. This chain connects TRBV20-1 to TRBJ1-1; 7 bases align to TRBD1. Trimming at V came to 1 base and at J to 4 bases, leaving 6 bases not matched to a gene. The CDR3 extends over 14 amino acids. Per germline, CDR1 DFQATT and CDR2 SNEGSKA (reference sequence).

This clonotype was counted at least ten times. The rearrangement joins TRBV20-1 to TRBJ1-2; D gene uncertain. The germline gives CDR1 DFQATT, CDR2 SNEGSKA (reference sequence). The CDR3 covers 12 residues. The V gene lost 6 bases and the J gene lost 4 bases, with 12 bases spanning the gap. CDR3 protein: CSAQHTSYGYTF. The CDR3 DNA reads as TGCAGTGCCCAACACACTTCCTATGGCTACACCTTC.

At least ten counts were recorded for this clonotype. CDR3 amino acids: CASSLGGLAGLTDTQYF. DNA of the CDR3: TGTGCCAGCAGCTTAGGGGGCCTAGCGGGACTCACAGATACGCAGTATTTT. This chain links TRBV7-9 with TRBJ2-3; TRBD2 matches 9 bases. The J segment lost 2 bases and the V segment lost 1 base, leaving 7 bases of the junction unmatched. The CDR3 consists of 17 residues. In germline, CDR1 is SEHNR, CDR2 FQNEAQ (reference sequence).

On this clonotype itself: Because it lacks the conserved phenylalanine or tryptophan at the end, this CDR3 is likely a read error. This rearrangement joins TRBV27 to TRBJ1-6, with D perhaps matching TRBD1 (5 bases). V gave up 6 bases and J gave up 2 bases, with 11 bases separating them. The CDR3 has 15 residues. Germline assignment: CDR1 MNHEY and CDR2 SMNVEV (reference sequence). DNA for the CDR3: TGTGCCAGCAGCCGGGGGTCTACCTATAATTCACCCCTCCACCTT. This encodes CASSRGSTYNSPLHL.

This clonotype was counted ten times or more. V gene TRBV20-1 combines with J gene TRBJ2-1, with 10 nucleotides matching TRBD2. This CDR3 contains 15 residues. The germline V gene has CDR1 DFQATT and CDR2 SNEGSKA (reference sequence). V lost 0 bases and J lost 5; bases outside the gene matches: 4. The CDR3, as DNA: TGCAGTGCTAGAGATCAAGGACTAGCGGACAATGAGCAGTTCTTC. Its translation: CSARDQGLADNEQFF.